A selection of T cell receptor beta chains follows, all from one sample in a study of patients and donors after allogeneic stem cell transplantation. TCRdb fed the RT-PCR reads into MiXCR, producing one record per CDR3 protein. Of 200,000 to 250,000 distinct CDR3 sequences listed, less than 15% were seen once; the top ten hold around 10%. The sequenced sample was blood, either unsorted or a sorted T cell fraction (not recorded which). Receptor source: a human donor who was either an allogeneic HSCT recipient or a stem cell or donor lymphocyte infusion donor (not recorded which). It is not recorded whose cells these are; they may come from a transplant donor. CDR3s include the opening cysteine and the closing phenylalanine or tryptophan. A D gene is named only where the DNA matches it firmly. Some rows mark clone size as missing; the rest say once, few, many or name a class of expanded clone.

>few|NA|TRBV30|TRBJ2-7
TGTGCCTGGACCCCGGACGGTTTCTACGAGCAGTACTTC
CAWTPDGFYEQYF
>few|NA|TRBV11-3|TRBJ1-3
TGTGCCAGCAGCTCGGACAGCCGCTCTGGAAACACCATATATTTT
CASSSDSRSGNTIYF
>NA|NA|TRBV20-1|TRBJ1-5
TGCAGTGCCGGGCCCAGGAAGGGAGGGAGCAATCAGCCCCAGCATTTT
CSAGPRKGGSNQPQHF
>NA|TRBD1|TRBV14|TRBJ1-1
TGTGCCAGCAGCTTTCAAGACAGGGGGAGTTCTGAAGCTTTCTTT
CASSFQDRGSSEAFF
>few|NA|TRBV5-6|TRBJ2-4
TGTGCCAGCAGCTTGGGCAGGGGCAAAAACATTCAGTACTTC
CASSLGRGKNIQYF
>NA|TRBD1|TRBV19|TRBJ2-1
TGTGCCAGTAGTACCCGGACAGGGGGCGGGGCTGAGCAGTTCTTC
CASSTRTGGGAEQFF
>NA|NA|TRBV18|TRBJ2-4
TGTGCCAGCTCACCAACGGTAGCCAAAAACATTCAGTACTTC
CASSPTVAKNIQYF
>NA|NA|TRBV3-1|TRBJ2-3
TGTGCCAGCAGCCGGGCTCGGGTGGTAAGCACAGATACGCAGTATTTT
CASSRARVVSTDTQYF
>NA|NA|TRBV5-1|TRBJ2-5
TGCGCCAGCAGCTTGGATGGGGGGCCTGGGCAAGAGACCCAGTACTTC
CASSLDGGPGQETQYF
>few|TRBD1|TRBV24-1|TRBJ2-7
TGTGCCACCAGTGATCCGGGACAGCACGAGCAGTACTTC
CATSDPGQHEQYF
>NA|NA|TRBV2|TRBJ1-6
TGTGCCAGCAGTGAAGGTCCTAGGTTTGATCCCCTCCACTTT
CASSEGPRFDPLHF
>few|NA|TRBV19|TRBJ2-7
TGTGCCAGTAGCCCGAGACAGAGTAGCGGATCCTACGAGCAGTACTTC
CASSPRQSSGSYEQYF
>NA|TRBD2|TRBV20-1|TRBJ2-7
TGCAGTGCCCAGGACATTAGCGGGACCTCACCCTACGAGCAGTACTTC
CSAQDISGTSPYEQYF
>many|NA|TRBV28|TRBJ1-2
TGTGCCAGCAGTACCCAGGGCTCCGGCTATGGCTACACCTTC
CASSTQGSGYGYTF
>many|TRBD2|TRBV20-1|TRBJ2-3
TGCAGTGCTATCTCCGGGACTAGCGTTTTAGATACGCAGTATTTT
CSAISGTSVLDTQYF
>NA|NA|TRBV11-2|TRBJ2-2
TGTGCCAGCAGCTTCACCCCCACCGGGGAGCTGTTTTTT
CASSFTPTGELFF
>many|NA|TRBV12-3/TRBV12-4|TRBJ2-3
TGTGCCAGCAGGCCCGGGGTTACAGATACGCAGTATTTT
CASRPGVTDTQYF
>few|NA|TRBV20-1|TRBJ1-1
TGCAGTGCTAGTTGGGACACTGACACTGAAGCTTTCTTT
CSASWDTDTEAFF
>many|NA|TRBV7-8|TRBJ1-1
TGTGCCAGCAGCCAAGATTGGGCCGTTGAAGCTTTCTTT
CASSQDWAVEAFF
>few|TRBD2|TRBV20-1|TRBJ2-2
TGCAGTGCTAGAGTCAGGACTAGCGGCGCCGGGGAGCTGTTTTTT
CSARVRTSGAGELFF
>many|NA|TRBV12-3/TRBV12-4|TRBJ1-6
TGTGCCACCTCAGGGTATCGTAATTCACCCCTCCACTTT
CATSGYRNSPLHF
>NA|NA|TRBV6-5|TRBJ1-1
TGTGCCAGCAGTTACGAGGTCCTGGGCACTGAAGCTTTCTTT
CASSYEVLGTEAFF
>few|NA|TRBV7-9|TRBJ2-2
TGTGCCAGCAACCAGCGGCTGAACACCGGGGAGCTGTTTTTT
CASNQRLNTGELFF
>few|NA|TRBV7-2|TRBJ1-2
TGTGCCAGCAGCTTAACACGGACCTATGGCTACACCTTC
CASSLTRTYGYTF
>few|NA|TRBV7-2|TRBJ2-5
TGTGCCACCTCAGGGGGGCGGGAGACCCAGTACTTC
CATSGGRETQYF
>many|TRBD1|TRBV7-6|TRBJ2-1
TGTGCCAGCGCATTCCTCGACAGGGACCATGAGCAGTTCTTC
CASAFLDRDHEQFF
>NA|TRBD1|TRBV20-1|TRBJ1-2
TGCAGTGCTAGAGTACCAGGGGGAGGAGGAGGTGGCTACACCTTC
CSARVPGGGGGGYTF
>many|TRBD1|TRBV12-3/TRBV12-4|TRBJ1-1
TGTGCCAGCAGGTCGACAGGGCACACTGAAGCTTTCTTT
CASRSTGHTEAFF
>NA|NA|TRBV27|TRBJ1-2
TGTGCCAGCAGACTGAGGGGTTCATTTGATGGCTACACCTTC
CASRLRGSFDGYTF
>few|TRBD2|TRBV6-1|TRBJ2-7
TGTGCCAGCAGCCTGAGCGGGAACTCCTACGAGCAGTACTTC
CASSLSGNSYEQYF
>NA|NA|TRBV5-5|TRBJ2-3
TGTGCCAGCAGCTTGATGCCAGGGCAGACTAGCACAGATACGCAGTATTTT
CASSLMPGQTSTDTQYF
>many|NA|TRBV10-3|TRBJ2-5
TGTGCCATCACCCCAGGGAGTTTCAGCTTTGGGCAAGAGACCCAGTACTTC
CAITPGSFSFGQETQYF
>NA|TRBD2|TRBV2|TRBJ2-5
TGTGCCAGCAGTGGGGTTTTGGGTCAAGGAGCGGGGGAGGAGACCCAGTACTTC
CASSGVLGQGAGEETQYF
>few|TRBD2|TRBV20-1|TRBJ2-1
TGCAGTGCTAGAGCCTCGGGACTAGCGGGAGCCCACAATGAGCAGTTCTTC
CSARASGLAGAHNEQFF
>few|TRBD2|TRBV20-1|TRBJ2-1
TGCAGTGCCCTAGGACTAGCGGGAGGCCGGGGCGAGCAGTTCTTC
CSALGLAGGRGEQFF
>NA|TRBD2|TRBV5-4|TRBJ2-1
TGTGCCAGCAGCTTGGGACTAGCGGGGAGAAGCTCCTACAATGAGCAGTTCTTC
CASSLGLAGRSSYNEQFF
>NA|NA|TRBV4-2|TRBJ2-5
TGTGCCAGCAGCCATGGCCGGGGCGGCGAAGGAGAGACCCAGTACTTC
CASSHGRGGEGETQYF
>many|TRBD1|TRBV27|TRBJ1-2
TGTGCCAGCAGCTCCGGGACAGGCGACCCCAGCTTCTATGGCTACACCTTC
CASSSGTGDPSFYGYTF
>many|NA|TRBV6-2/TRBV6-3|TRBJ2-1
TGTGCCAGCACCAGAGCGGGACAGTACAATGAGCAGTTCTTC
CASTRAGQYNEQFF
>NA|NA|TRBV4-3|TRBJ2-3
TGCGCCAGCAGCCGGGAGACAGGCTCCCCCACAGATACGCAGTATTTT
CASSRETGSPTDTQYF
>few|NA|TRBV9|TRBJ2-7
TGTGCCAGCAGCCCGCGGCTAGGACCCTACGAGCAGTACTTC
CASSPRLGPYEQYF
>NA|NA|TRBV4-1|TRBJ2-5
TGCGCCAGCAGCCCTCGTCTGGGAGGGGGAGAGACCCAGTACTTC
CASSPRLGGGETQYF
>NA|TRBD2|TRBV12-3/TRBV12-4|TRBJ2-3
TGTGCCAGCAGTTTGCCCCATCCAACTAGCGACACAGATACGCAGTATTTT
CASSLPHPTSDTDTQYF
>NA|NA|TRBV7-2|TRBJ2-2
TGTGCCAGCAGCAACGGGGGGCCGGGGACCGGGGAGCTGTTTTTT
CASSNGGPGTGELFF
>NA|NA|TRBV28|TRBJ1-4
TGTGCCAGCAGCGAGGTGGGGGCGGGTGAAAAACTGTTTTTT
CASSEVGAGEKLFF
>few|NA|TRBV6-1|TRBJ1-1
TGTGCCAGCAGGGGACCGGTGGTGGGTACTGAAGCTTTCTTT
CASRGPVVGTEAFF
>NA|NA|TRBV25-1|TRBJ2-7
TGTGCCAGCAGTCGGCTTAACGAGCAGTACTTC
CASSRLNEQYF